One sample yielded the 17 T cell receptor beta chains listed below, sequenced in a study of shared clonotypes between healthy human individuals (TCRdb year 2020). The library was generated by the immunoSEQ multiplex PCR assay. Not all clones reach the TCRdb copy of this immuneACCESS table, which keeps in-frame sequences only. Checked studies attribute under half of the gap to unresolved V genes and leave the rest unexplained. The sample profile shows approximately 400,000 clones; around 96% of them were found once. Approximately 0.3% of the sample is held by the ten biggest clonotypes. Sequencing input: memory CD8+ T cells sorted from blood. Explained via the paper, the cell subset or site label denotes: CD45RO+ cells pooled with CCR7-negative TemRA cells. These TCRs come from a man between 25 and 39 years old in good health.

The J gene is TRBJ2-7, the V gene TRBV10-3, with D tentatively TRBD1 (5 bases). This CDR3 contains 13 residues. Germline lookup yields CDR1 ENHRY and CDR2 SYGVKD. V lost 4 bases and J lost 6, with 13 bases in between. The CDR3 is CAISGTLESEQYF. In DNA form, the CDR3 reads TGTGCCATCAGTGGGACACTCGAGAGCGAGCAGTACTTC.

The J gene is TRBJ1-1, the V gene TRBV6-6, with D maybe TRBD1 (6 bases). V dropped 0 bases and J dropped 5 bases, with 10 bases sitting between them. Germline-derived CDR1 and CDR2 are MNHNY and SVGAGI (reference sequence). The CDR3 spans 14 residues. For the CDR3, the DNA is TGTGCCAGCAGTTACTCCAGGCAGGGGACTGAAGCTTTCTTT. It yields the protein CASSYSRQGTEAFF.

Turning to this clone: Other DNA sequences of this sample code for an identical CDR3. This chain links TRBV2 with TRBJ2-3; 9 positions agree with TRBD2. V trimming: 5 bases; J trimming: 0 bases; junction bases outside the gene matches: 3. The germline V gene has CDR1 SNHLY and CDR2 FYNNEI. The length of the CDR3 is 15 residues. Here the CDR3 reads CASSRTSGSTDTQYF. DNA for the CDR3: TGTGCCAGCAGTCGAACTAGCGGGAGCACAGATACGCAGTATTTT.

This rearrangement joins TRBV18 to TRBJ2-3; 9 nucleotides line up with TRBD2. With V trimmed by 6 bases and J by 2 bases, 6 bases remained unmatched. This CDR3 spans 15 amino acids. Germline CDR1 reads KGHSH; CDR2 reads LQKENI. DNA for the CDR3: TGTGCCAGCTCCCCGACTAGCGGTGACACAGATACGCAGTATTTT. Its translation: CASSPTSGDTDTQYF.

On this clone: The sample carries other DNA sequences with the same CDR3. This chain uses TRBV28 with TRBJ2-7; D is unresolved. Germline V gives CDR1 MDHEN, CDR2 SYDVKM. This CDR3 region has 13 residues. The V end was cut by 3 bases, the J end by 0 bases, with 6 bases between. CDR3 sequence reads: CASSFGFSYEQYF. As DNA, the CDR3 is TGTGCCAGCAGTTTCGGATTCTCCTACGAGCAGTACTTC.

To note about this clone: The junction and the germline gene differ at one end; a read error may be behind it. The J gene is TRBJ2-3, the V gene TRBV11-1; the match to TRBD2 covers 8 bases. This CDR3 is 16 amino acids long. CDR1 and CDR2 (germline): SGHAT, FQDESV (reference sequence). In DNA form, the CDR3 reads TGTGCCAGCAGCTTAGCAGGGACTAGAAGCACAAATACGCAGTATTTT. Encoded protein: CASSLAGTRSTNTQYF.

The genes are TRBV6-5 and TRBJ2-1; no reliable D call. The V end was cut by 6 bases, the J end by 0 bases, with 9 bases between. This CDR3 spans 14 amino acids. The V gene's germline CDR1 is MNHEY and CDR2 SVGAGI. The chain's CDR3 is CASSDIDSYNEQFF. The CDR3 DNA is TGTGCCAGCAGCGACATAGACTCCTACAATGAGCAGTTCTTC.

This clone has just one count. V and J are TRBV28 and TRBJ2-7; 8 bases agree with TRBD1. V lost 7 bases, J lost 3 bases, and 8 bases stayed unmatched. This CDR3 spans 14 amino acids. Per germline, CDR1 MDHEN and CDR2 SYDVKM. CDR3 sequence: CASKRGTGGYEQYF. CDR3 sequence (DNA): TGTGCCAGCAAAAGGGGTACAGGGGGCTACGAGCAGTACTTC.

The J gene is TRBJ1-1, the V gene TRBV29-1, with TRBD1 as a possible D gene (5 bases). V lost 4 bases, J lost 9 bases, and 18 bases lay in between. Per germline, CDR1 SQVTM and CDR2 ANQGSEA. The CDR3 runs to 13 residues. CDR3 region: CSVGGGGAGKAFF. The CDR3 DNA is TGCAGCGTTGGGGGGGGAGGAGCGGGAAAAGCTTTCTTT.

This chain uses TRBV30 with TRBJ2-7; D is possibly TRBD1 (5 bases). CDR1 and CDR2 (germline): GTSNPN, SVGIG (reference sequence). Trimming cost V 0 bases and J 0 bases, with 9 bases left between them. The CDR3 loop spans 14 amino acids. The CDR3 sequence is CAWSVRGFSYEQYF. The CDR3 coding sequence is TGTGCCTGGAGTGTTAGGGGTTTCTCCTACGAGCAGTACTTC.

The V and J genes are TRBV9 and TRBJ1-5, with D perhaps matching TRBD1 (5 bases). The CDR3 is 19 residues long. Germline V lookup: CDR1 SGDLS, CDR2 YYNGEE. V was pared by 4 bases and J by 4 bases, with 27 bases between. CDR3 amino acids: CASSPNPRVGVRVNQPQHF. The CDR3 coding sequence is TGTGCCAGCAGCCCCAACCCGAGGGTGGGGGTTCGGGTTAATCAGCCCCAGCATTTT.

Comments on this clone: The sample contains more than one DNA sequence encoding this CDR3. This rearrangement joins TRBV10-1 to TRBJ2-3; no reliable D call. The CDR3 extends over 14 amino acids. Trimming took 0 bases from V and 0 from J, leaving 4 bases between them. Germline CDR1 is WNHNN and CDR2 is SYGVQD (reference sequence). The CDR3 DNA reads TGCGCCAGCAGTGAGTCCACTAGCACAGATACGCAGTATTTT. Protein sequence: CASSESTSTDTQYF.

The chain uses TRBV6-5 and TRBJ2-3; a weak D match, TRBD2 (5 bases). The V end lost 2 bases, the J end lost 5 bases, and 11 bases lay between the germline ends. This CDR3 comprises 14 residues. Germline V gene data show CDR1 as MNHEY and CDR2 as SVGAGI. In DNA, the CDR3 is TGTGCCAGCAGTTACCGGACTTCCGGAGATACGCAGTATTTT. This gives the protein CASSYRTSGDTQYF.

The chain has TRBV5-1 and TRBJ2-3, with TRBD2 matching 7 bases. CDR1 and CDR2 (germline): SGHRS, YFSETQ. The CDR3 sequence is 16 residues long. The ends lost 4 bases at V and 2 bases at J; junction bases unmatched: 10. The CDR3 region is CASSGRAEKHTDTQYF. In nucleotides, the CDR3 is TGCGCCAGCAGCGGGAGGGCCGAAAAACACACAGATACGCAGTATTTT.

The genes are TRBV14 and TRBJ2-1; 7 bases agree with TRBD2. This CDR3 region has 15 residues. The germline gives CDR1 SGHDN, CDR2 FVKESK. Germline trimming cut 3 bases from V and 7 bases from J; bases unmatched to any gene: 9. The CDR3 nucleotides read TGTGCCAGCAGCCAGGGGAGGGCCCCTATGAATGAGCAGTTCTTC. Translation: CASSQGRAPMNEQFF.

The chain combines TRBV29-1 with TRBJ2-3, with 10 positions matching TRBD1. Germline assignment: CDR1 SQVTM and CDR2 ANQGSEA. The CDR3 is 15 residues long. V was pared by 6 bases and J by 1 base, with 7 bases of the junction left unmatched. The CDR3 sequence: CSVTSGTGGTDTQYF. DNA for the CDR3: TGCAGCGTGACCTCCGGGACAGGGGGCACAGATACGCAGTATTTT.

The V call is TRBV6-5, the J call TRBJ1-2; 8 positions agree with TRBD1. CDR1 and CDR2 (germline): MNHEY, SVGAGI. This CDR3 is built from 13 residues. J was trimmed by 6 bases and V by 6 bases; bases with no gene match: 6. The chain's CDR3 is CASRLGQGDGYTF. The CDR3 nucleotides are TGTGCCAGCAGGTTAGGACAGGGCGATGGCTACACCTTC.